This T cell receptor (beta chain) derives from a study of Ad26.COV2.S vaccination and SARS-CoV-2 variants. Whole-study results and caveats: Vaccine recipients surpassed placebo recipients in spike-specific TCR breadth. The TCR-based breadth and depth measures might underestimate overall T cell responses.

Profiling relied on immunoSEQ multiplex PCR, and the TCRdb table lists in-frame clones only, not all of them. The data show about 320,000 clones, with 86% seen just once and more than 1.5% held by the top ten. A note on this clone: The antigen is undetermined.

Treatment denoted: around 19 received Ad26.COV2.S at low or high dose, single or two shots; roughly five received placebo; per-sample allocation not given. Sampling was done on day 63 after the first vaccine or placebo injection. Looked up from germline, CDR1 is LGHDT and CDR2 is YNNKEL (reference sequence). The V gene end was trimmed by 1 base and the J gene end by 6 bases; junction bases not matched to a gene: 6. The CDR3 is 16 amino acids. The chain couples TRBV3-1 (or the pseudogene TRBV3-2) to TRBJ2-5; TRBD2 aligns across 12 bases. The specimen comprised peripheral blood, sampled in a trial of Ad26.COV2.S vaccine versus placebo. The clonotype was recovered from a person between 18 and 65 years old who received the Ad26.COV2.S COVID-19 vaccine or a placebo. In DNA, the CDR3 is TGTGCCAGCAGCCAAGGGACTAGCGGGGCTATGAAGACCCAGTACTTC. Amino acid sequence: CASSQGTSGAMKTQYF.